The 15 T cell receptor beta chains given below trace back to one sample, sequenced in a study of PD-L1 blockade in urothelial cancer (dated by TCRdb to the late 2010s). Receptor amplification or capture employed the immunoSEQ multiplex PCR assay. TCRdb retrieved this table from immuneACCESS and kept in-frame rearrangements only. Not all clones are present; in checked studies, unresolved V genes account for under half, and no reason is known for the remainder. Across this sample there are approximately 50,000 clones, with 82% seen only once. The ten biggest clones cover 1.5% to 2% of the sample. The time point label, as the study defines it: pretreatment peripheral blood. This specimen consisted of PBMCs, obtained around atezolizumab (anti-PD-L1) treatment. Receptors were obtained from a man aged 50 or older with urothelial cancer.

This clone was counted once. V usage is TRBV7-9 and J usage is TRBJ2-1, with D perhaps TRBD1 (6 bases). Trimming took off 5 bases at V and 1 base at J, with 12 bases between the two ends. CDR3 length: 15 residues. CDR1 is SEHNR, CDR2 FQNEAQ, per germline (reference sequence). The CDR3, as DNA: TGTGCCAGCAGCCCGGACAGCCTTTCCTACAATGAGCAGTTCTTC. It yields the protein CASSPDSLSYNEQFF. Based on the CDR3 plus reference TRBV7-9 and TRBJ2-1, the full variable domain is DTGVSQNPRHKITKRGQNVTFRCDPISEHNRLYWYRQTLGQGPEFLTYFQNEAQLEKSRLLSDRFSAERPKGSFSTLEIQRTEQGDSAMYLCASSPDSLSYNEQFFGPGTRLTVL.

This chain joins TRBV28 and TRBJ1-3; D is perhaps TRBD1 (6 bases). CDR3 length equals 15 residues. Germline V gives CDR1 MDHEN, CDR2 SYDVKM. V was cut by 6 bases and J by 3 bases, with 15 bases left in between. CDR3 region: CASRGHLDFGNTIYF. The CDR3 region has the DNA TGTGCCAGCAGGGGACATTTAGACTTTGGAAACACCATATATTTT.

This clone was recorded once. This sequence joins TRBV4-1 and TRBJ2-3; D gene ambiguous. The CDR3 has 13 residues. The germline CDR1 and CDR2 sequences are MGHRA and YSYEKL. Between the trimmed V and J ends, which lost 5 bases and 2 bases, there was a span of 8 bases. This chain's CDR3 is CASSTGFTDTQYF. Written as DNA, the CDR3 is TGCGCCAGCAGCACCGGTTTCACAGATACGCAGTATTTT.

The chain employs TRBV2 and TRBJ1-5, with a tentative D call TRBD1 (5 bases). Between the trimmed V and J ends, which lost 4 bases and 4 bases, there was a span of 14 bases. Germline V lookup: CDR1 SNHLY, CDR2 FYNNEI. The length of the CDR3 is 15 residues. The chain's CDR3 is CASSVTRGGNQPQHF. The CDR3 DNA reads as TGTGCCAGCAGTGTCACAAGGGGAGGAAATCAGCCCCAGCATTTT.

V is TRBV6-5 and J is TRBJ1-3; TRBD1 is a possible D gene (5 bases). This CDR3 region has 16 residues. Deletions cut 4 bases from V and 4 bases from J, with 17 bases between. Germline V gives CDR1 MNHEY, CDR2 SVGAGI. Here the CDR3 DNA reads TGTGCCAGCAGTTCCAGCTCCGTGGGGCTCGGAAACACCATATATTTT. Translation gives CASSSSSVGLGNTIYF.

The rearrangement uses TRBV19 and TRBJ2-7, with TRBD2 matching 7 bases. Germline CDR1 reads LNHDA; CDR2 reads SQIVND (reference sequence). V lost 5 bases, J lost 2 bases, and 9 bases stayed unmatched. The CDR3 loop spans 15 amino acids. The CDR3 bases are TGTGCCAGTAGTTACGGACTAGGAGGAGCCTACGAGCAGTACTTC. Translation gives CASSYGLGGAYEQYF.

This rearrangement joins TRBV5-1 to TRBJ1-2, with D hard to call. V was cut by 3 bases and J by 6 bases, with 15 bases left in between. This CDR3 comprises 14 residues. CDR1 and CDR2 (germline): SGHRS, YFSETQ. CDR3 sequence (DNA): TGCGCCAGCAGCTACTCCGGGGTTCTGGATGGCTACACCTTC. Its protein product is CASSYSGVLDGYTF.

The chain couples TRBV19 to TRBJ1-5, with TRBD1 matching over 9 bases. This CDR3 has 14 amino acids. Looked up from germline, CDR1 is LNHDA and CDR2 is SQIVND (reference sequence). Trimming removed 5 bases from V and 6 bases from J; junction bases left unmatched: 5. Here the CDR3 reads CASSDRGVGQPQHF. CDR3 sequence (DNA): TGTGCCAGTAGTGACAGGGGGGTCGGTCAGCCCCAGCATTTT.

This rearrangement joins TRBV29-1 to TRBJ2-6, with D tentatively TRBD2 (5 bases). CDR1 is SQVTM and CDR2 is ANQGSEA in the germline V gene. CDR3 length equals 14 residues. Trimming cost V 6 bases and J 1 base, with 10 bases left between them. This chain's CDR3 is CSVKPGSGANVLTF. CDR3 DNA: TGCAGCGTCAAACCGGGGTCTGGGGCCAACGTCCTGACTTTC.

The chain is built from TRBV5-1 and TRBJ2-5, with a possible D match to TRBD2 (7 bases). The CDR3 totals 15 residues. Trimming took 3 bases from V and 2 from J, leaving 14 bases between them. CDR1 is SGHRS, CDR2 YFSETQ, per germline. CDR3 protein: CASSWGGFPQETQYF. CDR3 DNA sequence: TGCGCCAGCAGCTGGGGGGGCTTTCCACAAGAGACCCAGTACTTC.

The chain couples TRBV19 to TRBJ2-5; D uncertain. The CDR3 has 11 residues. Germline V CDR1 and CDR2: LNHDA, SQIVND (reference sequence). Trimming removed 3 bases from V and 5 bases from J, with 4 bases in between. CDR3: CASSISETQYF. CDR3 DNA sequence: TGTGCCAGTAGTATCTCGGAGACCCAGTACTTC.

The chain combines TRBV29-1 with TRBJ2-5; the match to TRBD1 covers 8 bases. CDR1 SQVTM and CDR2 ANQGSEA come from the germline V gene. The trim removed 1 base at V and 5 bases at J, leaving 12 bases unmatched. The CDR3 is 16 residues long. The CDR3 here is CSVEGLAGGTRETQYF. The DNA of the CDR3 is TGCAGCGTTGAAGGACTCGCAGGGGGCACTCGGGAGACCCAGTACTTC.

The chain recombines TRBV4-1 with TRBJ1-1; 9 positions agree with TRBD1. J was trimmed by 1 base and V by 6 bases; bases with no gene match: 3. Germline CDR1 MGHRA, CDR2 YSYEKL. CDR3 length equals 14 residues. The CDR3 loop reads CASRGGQGNTEAFF. CDR3 DNA: TGCGCCAGCAGGGGGGGACAGGGGAACACTGAAGCTTTCTTT.

The chain links TRBV29-1 to TRBJ2-2, with TRBD2 matching over 10 bases. Germline V lookup: CDR1 SQVTM, CDR2 ANQGSEA. The CDR3 length is 15 residues. The J segment lost 1 base and the V segment lost 4 bases, leaving 3 bases of the junction unmatched. CDR3 amino acids: CSVGASGRNTGELFF. The CDR3 bases are TGCAGCGTTGGGGCTAGCGGGAGGAACACCGGGGAGCTGTTTTTT.

This clone turned up a few times. The genes are TRBV27 and TRBJ2-7, with a tentative D call TRBD1 (7 bases). Trimming stripped 5 bases from V and 5 bases from J, with 22 bases between. Germline V gene data show CDR1 as MNHEY and CDR2 as SMNVEV (reference sequence). This CDR3 spans 16 amino acids. CDR3 loop: CASSLGVGGQGDEQYF. The CDR3 DNA follows: TGTGCCAGCAGTCTGGGGGTGGGGGGTCAGGGGGACGAGCAGTACTTC.